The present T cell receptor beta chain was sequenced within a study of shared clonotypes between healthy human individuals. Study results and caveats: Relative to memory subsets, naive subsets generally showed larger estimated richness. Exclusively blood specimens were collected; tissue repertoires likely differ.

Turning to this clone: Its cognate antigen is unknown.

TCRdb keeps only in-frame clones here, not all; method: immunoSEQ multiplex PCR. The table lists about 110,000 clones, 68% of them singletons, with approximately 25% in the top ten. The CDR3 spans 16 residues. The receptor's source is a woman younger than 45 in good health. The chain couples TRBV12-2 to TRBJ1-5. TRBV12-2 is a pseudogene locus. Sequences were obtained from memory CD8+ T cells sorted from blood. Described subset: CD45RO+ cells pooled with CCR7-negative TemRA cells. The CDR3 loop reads CASRSGTRDRSQPQHF. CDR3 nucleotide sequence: TGTGCAAGTCGCTCCGGGACGAGGGATAGGAGTCAGCCCCAGCATTTT.